One T cell receptor beta chain is described in this entry. The record originates from a study of blood T cell repertoires in COVID-19. This CDR3 comprises 16 residues. Clones were sequenced by immunoSEQ multiplex PCR, and TCRdb holds only the in-frame ones, with some missing. The profile shows a few hundred thousand clones, 85% of them singletons. Ages ranged from about 18 to 89 years, with residence in approximately 25 US areas. The sample taken for sequencing was PBMCs or T cells enriched from blood (not recorded which). The chain has TRBV21-1 and TRBJ1-6; the D call in the table, TRBD1, was not verified against the DNA. TRBV21-1 is reported as a pseudogene. This receptor was identified in a man between 40 and 49 years old who had recovered from COVID-19. Here the CDR3 reads CASSTTDRGYNSPLHF. CDR3 DNA sequence: TGTGCCAGCAGCACAACGGACAGGGGCTATAATTCACCCCTCCACTTT.